This T cell receptor (beta chain) came from a study of shared clonotypes between healthy human individuals. Genomic DNA per cell subset filled all wells of several immunoSEQ plates. TCRdb's table, derived via immunoSEQ multiplex PCR, lists solely in-frame clones and lacks some. The top ten hold roughly 0.1% of the sample, which has about 610,000 clones, approximately 96% seen once. The naive CD8 subset, CD45RO-negative cells positively selected for CCR7, excluded terminally differentiated effector memory CD45RA+ cells. CDR1 and CDR2 from the germline V gene are LGHNA and YNFKEQ. The CDR3 runs 15 residues. Trimming took off 3 bases at V and 1 base at J, with 12 bases between the two ends.

The sequence was collected from a woman aged 25-40 years in good health. The sequenced sample consisted of naive CD8+ T cells sorted from blood. This chain uses TRBV4-2 with TRBJ1-1, with D unclear. CDR3 in DNA: TGTGCCAGCAGCCACGTCCAGGAGAAGAACACTGAAGCTTTCTTT. Translation gives CASSHVQEKNTEAFF.